These 8 T cell receptor beta chains originate from one sample sequenced in a study of CD8 T cells in ankylosing spondylitis. TCRdb re-called the 5' RACE reads with MiXCR, one entry per CDR3 protein. This sample has fewer than 150,000 distinct CDR3 sequences, with approximately 7.3% found just once. The sequenced material came from blood, either unsorted or a sorted T cell fraction (not recorded which). These receptors all stem from a female donor with ankylosing spondylitis or in good health (not recorded which).

This clonotype was seen many times. V gene TRBV6-5 combines with J gene TRBJ2-1; no clear D. The V end was cut by 2 bases, the J end by 0 bases, with 5 bases between. From germline, CDR1 is MNHEY and CDR2 SVGAGI. The CDR3 contains 14 residues. The CDR3, as DNA: TGTGCCAGCAGTTACCTGAGCTCCTACAATGAGCAGTTCTTC. Its translation: CASSYLSSYNEQFF.

This chain's CDR3 is CASSPPPGTNTGELFF. The CDR3 DNA is TGTGCCAGCTCACCACCCCCAGGGACCAACACCGGGGAGCTGTTTTTT. This chain connects TRBV18 to TRBJ2-2; D is perhaps TRBD1 or TRBD2 (5 bases each). Looked up from germline, CDR1 is KGHSH and CDR2 is LQKENI. The CDR3 is 16 amino acids. The V end was cut by 0 bases, the J end by 2 bases, with 10 bases between.

The rearrangement joins TRBV7-8 to TRBJ2-5, with 11 bases aligning to TRBD2. CDR1 and CDR2 (germline): SGHVS, FQNEAQ. V lost 4 bases to trimming and J lost 2 bases; unmatched junction nucleotides: 6. The CDR3 consists of 16 residues. The CDR3 bases are TGTGCCAGCAGCTCCCCGGGACTAGCGGTACAAGAGACCCAGTACTTC. Residues: CASSSPGLAVQETQYF.

At least ten counts were recorded for this clonotype. The chain has TRBV7-6 and TRBJ1-2; D not certain. Germline lookup yields CDR1 SGHVS and CDR2 FNYEAQ. Trimming shortened V by 5 bases and J by 2 bases, and 6 bases separated the two germline ends. This CDR3 contains 12 residues. CDR3 sequence: CASSPDNYGYTF. DNA for the CDR3: TGTGCCAGCAGCCCCGACAACTATGGCTACACCTTC.

There are many counts of this clonotype. V gene TRBV7-2 combines with J gene TRBJ2-5, with D possibly matching TRBD1 (5 bases). From germline, CDR1 is SGHTA and CDR2 FQGNSA. V gave up 3 bases and J gave up 3 bases, with 8 bases separating them. The CDR3 consists of 13 residues. The CDR3, as DNA: TGTGCCAGCAGCTTTACGGACAAAGAGACCCAGTACTTC. Encoded protein: CASSFTDKETQYF.

At least ten counts were recorded for this clonotype. The V and J genes are TRBV10-3 and TRBJ2-2; the D gene is possibly TRBD2 (6 bases). Trimming pared 0 bases from V and 5 bases from J, leaving 10 bases between. Germline CDR1 reads ENHRY; CDR2 reads SYGVKD. CDR3 size: 15 residues. The CDR3 DNA reads TGTGCCATCAGTGAGTCAGTAGGAGGGACCGGGGAGCTGTTTTTT. Protein product: CAISESVGGTGELFF.

The table lists this clonotype with many counts. V is TRBV7-3 and J is TRBJ2-7, with D perhaps TRBD1 (6 bases). Germline assignment: CDR1 SGHTA and CDR2 FQGTGA. The V end was cut by 5 bases, the J end by 6 bases, with 20 bases between. CDR3 length: 15 amino acids. CDR3 bases: TGTGCCAGCAGCCCCCTGGGGGCAGGGGCGTCCGAGCAGTACTTC. This encodes CASSPLGAGASEQYF.

This clonotype was seen repeatedly, ten times or more. The chain has TRBV6-2 or TRBV6-3 and TRBJ2-1, with TRBD2 as a possible D gene (6 bases). The CDR3 loop spans 10 amino acids. V lost 9 bases and J 10 bases, leaving 10 bases between the germline ends. Germline assignment: CDR1 MNHEY and CDR2 SVGEGT. The CDR3 DNA is TGTGCCAGTGCTCGGGGGGAGCAGTTCTTC. Protein product: CASARGEQFF.